This T cell receptor (beta chain) comes out of a study of lymphopenia after photon versus proton radiotherapy (dated by TCRdb to about 2019). The study in broad terms: Photon and proton radiation therapy were compared by the study for their immunological effects in patients with gastrointestinal tumors who developed high-grade lymphopenia. A cohort of around 18 patients with gastrointestinal tumors who received either photon or proton therapy and subsequently developed lymphopenia was included. The study was designed to characterize how the impact on the immune system differs between the two radiation modalities.

The library was obtained by the immunoSEQ multiplex PCR assay. Deep sequencing of rearranged TCR beta loci, alongside multiparametric flow cytometry, was used to profile T cell repertoires. This immuneACCESS table, as held by TCRdb, lists in-frame sequences with V and J called but not all clones. Of the missing ones, under half trace to an unresolved V gene in checked studies; the others have no known cause. The sample table lists around 160,000 clones, about nine tenths of them with a count of one. About 4.4% of the sample rests with the top ten. On this clone: The target of this receptor is not known. It has no much larger one-base neighbor in the sample; base qualities were not kept.

Broader findings and caveats from the paper: Once the lymphocyte count had reached its nadir, the repertoires of photon-treated patients showed oligoclonal expansion, particularly of CD8+ Temra cells, and this expansion drove the decline in diversity. The survival association was assessed only in patients who died, and the authors presented better survival with proton therapy as a possibility rather than a demonstrated result. Across the cohort, an inverse correlation was found between a larger post-nadir drop in TCR diversity and overall survival time among patients who died. During treatment, patients who received proton therapy stayed relatively stable, whereas patients who received photon therapy lost naive T cells and TCR diversity and gained effector/memory populations.

V loses 1 base at its end and J loses 7 bases; junction bases beyond the gene matches: 5. Reading the germline V gene gives CDR1 SGHNT and CDR2 YENEEA. The cysteine opens and the phenylalanine closes a CDR3 of 16 amino acids. Only the CDR3 DNA stays, 48 bases, in frame from base 1. The chain is made from TRBV11-3 and TRBJ2-2, with TRBD2 matching 11 junction bases. The source was peripheral blood, collected from a patient treated with photon-based radiotherapy. The sequence was collected from a middle-aged man with gastric cancer. In nucleotide form, the sequence is TGTGCCAGCAGCTTAGTAGCGGGAGGGCCGGACGGGGAGCTGTTTTTT. It is translated as CASSLVAGGPDGELFF.